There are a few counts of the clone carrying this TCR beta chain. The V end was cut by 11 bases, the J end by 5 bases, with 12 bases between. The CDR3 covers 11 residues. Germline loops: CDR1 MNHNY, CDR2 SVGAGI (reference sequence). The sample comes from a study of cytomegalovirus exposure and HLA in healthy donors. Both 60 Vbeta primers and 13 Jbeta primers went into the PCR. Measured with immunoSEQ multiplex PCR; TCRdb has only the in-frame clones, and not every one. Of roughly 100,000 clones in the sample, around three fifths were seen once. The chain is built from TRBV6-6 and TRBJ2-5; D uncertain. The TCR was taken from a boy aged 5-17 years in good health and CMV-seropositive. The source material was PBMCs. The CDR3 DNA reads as TGTGCCTCGTCCCTAGACGAGACCCAGTACTTC. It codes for CASSLDETQYF.